The clone carrying this T cell receptor (beta chain) was seen a few times. This record comes from a study of identical twins. Via MiXCR, TCRdb re-called the 5' RACE reads, giving one row per CDR3 protein. The table includes 700,000 or so distinct CDR3 sequences, about 20% detected once. Germline CDR1 is SGHRS and CDR2 is YFSETQ. V shed 4 bases and J shed 1 base, with 14 bases lying between them. CDR3 size: 15 residues. The data were also submitted as part of a second study, on T cells expressing NK-cell markers.

The rearrangement links TRBV5-1 to TRBJ1-1; maybe TRBD1 (6 bases). This TCR came from a woman younger than 35 in good health. Sequencing input: PBMCs. Written as DNA, the CDR3 is TGCGCCAGCAGCAAGTCAGGGGCCCAGAACACTGAAGCTTTCTTT. Amino acids: CASSKSGAQNTEAFF.